The sequence of this T cell receptor beta chain was determined in a study of CD8+ T cells in alopecia areata. Background on the study: It was 6 to 18 months of tofacitinib, and then there were 6 months off drug. General observations from the study: Tofacitinib significantly decreased scalp clonality and expanded CD8+ clones among top 100.

J lost 0 bases, V lost 0 bases, and 2 bases had no gene match. This CDR3 is 16 amino acids long. The germline CDR1 and CDR2 sequences are SGHDT and YYEEEE. Sample treatment: oral pan-JAK inhibitor, 5-10 mg twice daily. Extraction and reverse transcription of RNA yielded cDNA as the sequencing template. The protocol was immunoSEQ multiplex PCR, while the TCRdb copy is restricted to in-frame clones and leaves out a portion. The repertoire has around 100,000 clones, roughly 56% of them found once; the top ten carry about 17%. This clone has just one count. Its antigen is not identified. The V call is TRBV5-6, the J call TRBJ2-4; 8 bases agree with TRBD1. The sequences come from CD8+ T cells sorted from blood, collected between weeks 55 and 65, from a patient treated with tofacitinib. This clonotype originated in a human donor with alopecia areata. The CDR3 nucleotides read TGTGCCAGCAGCTTGGCCACAGGGGGAGCCAAAAACATTCAGTACTTC. It yields the protein CASSLATGGAKNIQYF. Looking up the rest from reference TRBV5-6 and TRBJ2-4 gives the full variable domain: DAGVTQSPTHLIKTRGQQVTLRCSPKSGHDTVSWYQQALGQGPQFIFQYYEEEERQRGNFPDRFSGHQFPNYSSELNVNALLLGDSALYLCASSLATGGAKNIQYFGAGTRLSVL.